These 8 T cell receptor beta chains share one sample of origin, sequenced in a study of OX40 agonist ivuxolimab in advanced cancers. Sequencing used immunoSEQ multiplex PCR; TCRdb keeps in-frame clones, though not all of them. The sample contains tens of thousands of clones, 85% of which appear only once. The source was CD4+ or CD8+ T cells sorted from blood, collected in a trial of the OX40 agonist ivuxolimab. These receptors originate from an adult with an advanced solid tumor such as melanoma, head and neck, liver or kidney cancer.

The chain has TRBV5-1 and TRBJ1-3, with D unclear. Trimming stripped 0 bases from V and 3 bases from J, with 10 bases between. Germline assignment: CDR1 SGHRS and CDR2 YFSETQ. The CDR3 sequence is 15 residues long. The DNA for the CDR3 is TGCGCCAGCAGCTTGGCCGCAGGAAGTGGAAACACCATATATTTT. Translating it yields CASSLAAGSGNTIYF.

CDR3 sequence reads: CATTGTAFSGNTIYF. The CDR3 DNA sequence: TGTGCCACCACCGGGACAGCCTTTTCTGGAAACACCATATATTTT. V and J are TRBV10-3 and TRBJ1-3; 7 bases match TRBD1. CDR3 length equals 15 residues. V lost 10 bases to trimming and J lost 1 base; unmatched junction nucleotides: 10. Germline V gene data show CDR1 as ENHRY and CDR2 as SYGVKD.

The chain combines TRBV6-6 with TRBJ1-6; 7 bases line up with TRBD1. CDR1 and CDR2 from the germline V gene are MNHNY and SVGAGI (reference sequence). The J segment lost 9 bases and the V segment lost 7 bases, leaving 9 bases of the junction unmatched. The CDR3 has 14 residues. CDR3 residues: CASTDDRAGSPLHF. The CDR3 DNA reads as TGTGCCAGCACCGACGACAGGGCGGGTTCACCCCTCCACTTT.

J is TRBJ2-5 and V is TRBV7-9; D is tentatively TRBD1 or TRBD2 (5 bases each). Trimming removed 3 bases at V and 3 bases at J, with 20 bases between. Per germline, CDR1 SEHNR and CDR2 FQNEAQ (reference sequence). The CDR3 contains 17 residues. The CDR3 nucleotides are TGTGCCAGCAGCTTGCAACAGGCGAGATGGGGGAAAGAGACCCAGTACTTC. Amino acid sequence: CASSLQQARWGKETQYF.

This chain links TRBV6-5 with TRBJ2-1; D is unresolved. The germline V gene encodes CDR1 MNHEY and CDR2 SVGAGI. V shed 5 bases and J shed 4 bases, with 9 bases lying between them. This CDR3 region has 13 residues. CDR3: CASSTRSYNEQFF. For the CDR3, the DNA is TGTGCCAGCAGTACCCGGTCTTACAATGAGCAGTTCTTC.

The V and J genes are TRBV21-1 and TRBJ1-4. TRBV21-1 is designated a pseudogene. This CDR3 has 13 amino acids. DNA for the CDR3: TGTGCCAGCAACGGGAGGGGGCTTTGGAAACTGTTTTTT. As protein: CASNGRGLWKLFF.

The chain couples TRBV28 to TRBJ2-1, with D possibly TRBD2 on 6 matching bases. V was pared by 5 bases and J by 0 bases, with 11 bases between. This CDR3 spans 15 amino acids. Per the germline V gene, CDR1 is MDHEN and CDR2 is SYDVKM. The CDR3 DNA reads as TGTGCCAGCAGTCGACGGGAGCTCTCCTACAATGAGCAGTTCTTC. Encoded protein: CASSRRELSYNEQFF.

The CDR3 region has the DNA TGTGCCAGCAGCTTTCAGTTCGGACAGCCATGGGGCGAGCAGTACTTC. Its protein product is CASSFQFGQPWGEQYF. The V gene is TRBV7-2, the J gene TRBJ2-7; D is possibly TRBD1 (6 bases). V was trimmed by 3 bases and J by 6 bases, leaving 21 bases between them. Germline CDR1 reads SGHTA; CDR2 reads FQGNSA. The CDR3 is made up of 16 amino acids.